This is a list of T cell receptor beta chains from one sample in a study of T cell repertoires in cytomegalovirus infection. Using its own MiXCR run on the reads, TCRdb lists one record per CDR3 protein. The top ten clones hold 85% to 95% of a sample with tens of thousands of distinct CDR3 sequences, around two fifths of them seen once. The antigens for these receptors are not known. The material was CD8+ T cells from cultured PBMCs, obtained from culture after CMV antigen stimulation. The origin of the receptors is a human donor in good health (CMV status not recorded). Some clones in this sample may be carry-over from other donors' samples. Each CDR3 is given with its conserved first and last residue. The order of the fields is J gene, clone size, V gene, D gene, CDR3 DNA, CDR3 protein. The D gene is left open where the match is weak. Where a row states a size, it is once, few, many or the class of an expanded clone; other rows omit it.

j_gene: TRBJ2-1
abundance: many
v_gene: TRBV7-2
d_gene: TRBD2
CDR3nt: TGTGCCAGCAGCCGCTATGCGGGGGGAAACAATGAGCAGTTCTTC
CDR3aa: CASSRYAGGNNEQFF

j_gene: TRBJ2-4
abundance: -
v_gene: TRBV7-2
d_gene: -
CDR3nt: TGTGCCAGCAGCTTAAGCGGAGCATCTCAGATAGCCAAAAACATTCAGTACTTC
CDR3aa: CASSLSGASQIAKNIQYF

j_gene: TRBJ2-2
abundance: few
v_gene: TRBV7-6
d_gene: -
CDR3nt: TGTGCCAGCAGCTTAGATTTCATCGGGGAGCTGTTTTTT
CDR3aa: CASSLDFIGELFF

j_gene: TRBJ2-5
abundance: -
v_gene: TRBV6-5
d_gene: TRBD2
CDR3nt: TGTGCCAGCAGTTACGGGACCCGGGGGGCCCAGTACTTC
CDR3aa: CASSYGTRGAQYF

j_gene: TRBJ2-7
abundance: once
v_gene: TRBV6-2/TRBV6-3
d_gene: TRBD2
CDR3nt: TGTGCCAGCAGTCCTAGCGGGGTCGAGCAGTACTTC
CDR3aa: CASSPSGVEQYF

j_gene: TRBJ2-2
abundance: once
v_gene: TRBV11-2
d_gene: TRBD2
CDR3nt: TGTGCCAGCAGCTTTCCTTCCGGACTAGCGGGCCCAAACACCGGGGAGCTGTTTTTT
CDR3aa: CASSFPSGLAGPNTGELFF

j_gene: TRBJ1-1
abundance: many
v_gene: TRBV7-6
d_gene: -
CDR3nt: TGTGCCAGCAGCCTACTCCAGGGCACTGAAGCTTTCTTT
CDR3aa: CASSLLQGTEAFF

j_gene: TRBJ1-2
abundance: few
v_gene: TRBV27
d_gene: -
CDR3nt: TGTGCCATCCCACCCCAGAGGAACTATGGCTACACCTTC
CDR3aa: CAIPPQRNYGYTF

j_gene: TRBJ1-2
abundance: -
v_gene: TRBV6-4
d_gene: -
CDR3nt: TGTGCCAGCAGTGACTCGGTCGGGCGGGGCGGTGGCTACACCTTC
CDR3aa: CASSDSVGRGGGYTF

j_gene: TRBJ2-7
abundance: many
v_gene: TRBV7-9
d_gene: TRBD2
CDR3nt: TGTGCCAGCAGCCTTGGGCGGGGGTACGAGCAGTACTTC
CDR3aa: CASSLGRGYEQYF

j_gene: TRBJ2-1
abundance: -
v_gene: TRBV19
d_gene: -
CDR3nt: TGTGCCAGTAGTCCTGCAGCTAATTTCAATGAGCAGTTCTTC
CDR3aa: CASSPAANFNEQFF

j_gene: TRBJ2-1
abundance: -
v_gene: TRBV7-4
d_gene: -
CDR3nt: TGTGCCAGCAGCTTAGGTAGCGAGTCCTACAATGAGCAGTTCTTC
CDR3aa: CASSLGSESYNEQFF

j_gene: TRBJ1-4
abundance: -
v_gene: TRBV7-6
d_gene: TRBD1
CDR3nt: TGTGCCAGCAGCCCTAACCCAGGGGGCCTCAATGAAAAACTGTTTTTT
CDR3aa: CASSPNPGGLNEKLFF

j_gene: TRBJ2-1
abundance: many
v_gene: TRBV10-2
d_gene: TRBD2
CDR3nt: TGCGCCAGCAGTCCGGGACTAGCGGGGAATGAGCAGTTCTTC
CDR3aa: CASSPGLAGNEQFF

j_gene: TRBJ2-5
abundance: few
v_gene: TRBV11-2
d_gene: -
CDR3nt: TGTGCCAGCAGTTCGACAGTAAGCCAAGAGACCCAGTACTTC
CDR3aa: CASSSTVSQETQYF

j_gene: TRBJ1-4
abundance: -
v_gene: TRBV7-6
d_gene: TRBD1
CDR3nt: TGTGCCAGCAGCTTAGCGCAACAGGGGGCAACTAATGAAAAACTGTTTTTT
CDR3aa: CASSLAQQGATNEKLFF

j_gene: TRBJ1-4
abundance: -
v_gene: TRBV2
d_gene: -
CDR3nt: TGTGCCAGCAGGGGAACCCTAGCAGGTGAAAAACTGTTTTTT
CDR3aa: CASRGTLAGEKLFF

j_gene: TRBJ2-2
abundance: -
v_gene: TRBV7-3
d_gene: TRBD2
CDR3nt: TGTGCCAGCAGCCCACTGGGAGGGACCGGGGAGCTGTTTTTT
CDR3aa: CASSPLGGTGELFF

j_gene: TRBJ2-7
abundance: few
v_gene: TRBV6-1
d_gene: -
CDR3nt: TGTGCCAGCAGTGAATCCCCGGGACCTAAAAACTACGAGCAGTACTTC
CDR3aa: CASSESPGPKNYEQYF

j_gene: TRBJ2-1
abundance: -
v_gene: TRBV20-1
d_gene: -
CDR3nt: TGCAGTGCTAGACCCTACCGGAACTACAATGAGCAGTTCTTC
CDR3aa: CSARPYRNYNEQFF

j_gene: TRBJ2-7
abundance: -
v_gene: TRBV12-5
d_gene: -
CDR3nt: TGTGCTAGTGCCTCATGGGAGGGACAATCCTACGAGCAGTACTTC
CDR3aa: CASASWEGQSYEQYF

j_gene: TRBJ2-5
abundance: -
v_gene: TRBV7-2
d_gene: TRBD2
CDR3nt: TGTGCCAGCAGCTATACTAGCGGGGGGGGCGAGACCCAGTACTTC
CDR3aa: CASSYTSGGGETQYF

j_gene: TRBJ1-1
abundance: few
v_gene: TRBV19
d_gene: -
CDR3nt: TGTGCCACCCAGACCCGGACAGATTTGAACACTGAAGCTTTCTTT
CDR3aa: CATQTRTDLNTEAFF

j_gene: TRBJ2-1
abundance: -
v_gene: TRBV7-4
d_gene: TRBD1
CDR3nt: TGTGCCAGCAGCAAAAGATCCGGGACAGGACCTTACAATGAGCAGTTCTTC
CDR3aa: CASSKRSGTGPYNEQFF

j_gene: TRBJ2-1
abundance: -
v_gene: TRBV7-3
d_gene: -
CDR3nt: TGTGCCAGCAGCTTGCTTGGGGGAGGAAGAGATGAGCAGTTCTTC
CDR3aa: CASSLLGGGRDEQFF

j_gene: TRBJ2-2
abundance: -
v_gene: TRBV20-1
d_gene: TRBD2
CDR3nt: TGCAGTGCTCGGGACACCCAAAAACTAGCGGAGATAAACACCGGGGAGCTGTTTTTT
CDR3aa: CSARDTQKLAEINTGELFF